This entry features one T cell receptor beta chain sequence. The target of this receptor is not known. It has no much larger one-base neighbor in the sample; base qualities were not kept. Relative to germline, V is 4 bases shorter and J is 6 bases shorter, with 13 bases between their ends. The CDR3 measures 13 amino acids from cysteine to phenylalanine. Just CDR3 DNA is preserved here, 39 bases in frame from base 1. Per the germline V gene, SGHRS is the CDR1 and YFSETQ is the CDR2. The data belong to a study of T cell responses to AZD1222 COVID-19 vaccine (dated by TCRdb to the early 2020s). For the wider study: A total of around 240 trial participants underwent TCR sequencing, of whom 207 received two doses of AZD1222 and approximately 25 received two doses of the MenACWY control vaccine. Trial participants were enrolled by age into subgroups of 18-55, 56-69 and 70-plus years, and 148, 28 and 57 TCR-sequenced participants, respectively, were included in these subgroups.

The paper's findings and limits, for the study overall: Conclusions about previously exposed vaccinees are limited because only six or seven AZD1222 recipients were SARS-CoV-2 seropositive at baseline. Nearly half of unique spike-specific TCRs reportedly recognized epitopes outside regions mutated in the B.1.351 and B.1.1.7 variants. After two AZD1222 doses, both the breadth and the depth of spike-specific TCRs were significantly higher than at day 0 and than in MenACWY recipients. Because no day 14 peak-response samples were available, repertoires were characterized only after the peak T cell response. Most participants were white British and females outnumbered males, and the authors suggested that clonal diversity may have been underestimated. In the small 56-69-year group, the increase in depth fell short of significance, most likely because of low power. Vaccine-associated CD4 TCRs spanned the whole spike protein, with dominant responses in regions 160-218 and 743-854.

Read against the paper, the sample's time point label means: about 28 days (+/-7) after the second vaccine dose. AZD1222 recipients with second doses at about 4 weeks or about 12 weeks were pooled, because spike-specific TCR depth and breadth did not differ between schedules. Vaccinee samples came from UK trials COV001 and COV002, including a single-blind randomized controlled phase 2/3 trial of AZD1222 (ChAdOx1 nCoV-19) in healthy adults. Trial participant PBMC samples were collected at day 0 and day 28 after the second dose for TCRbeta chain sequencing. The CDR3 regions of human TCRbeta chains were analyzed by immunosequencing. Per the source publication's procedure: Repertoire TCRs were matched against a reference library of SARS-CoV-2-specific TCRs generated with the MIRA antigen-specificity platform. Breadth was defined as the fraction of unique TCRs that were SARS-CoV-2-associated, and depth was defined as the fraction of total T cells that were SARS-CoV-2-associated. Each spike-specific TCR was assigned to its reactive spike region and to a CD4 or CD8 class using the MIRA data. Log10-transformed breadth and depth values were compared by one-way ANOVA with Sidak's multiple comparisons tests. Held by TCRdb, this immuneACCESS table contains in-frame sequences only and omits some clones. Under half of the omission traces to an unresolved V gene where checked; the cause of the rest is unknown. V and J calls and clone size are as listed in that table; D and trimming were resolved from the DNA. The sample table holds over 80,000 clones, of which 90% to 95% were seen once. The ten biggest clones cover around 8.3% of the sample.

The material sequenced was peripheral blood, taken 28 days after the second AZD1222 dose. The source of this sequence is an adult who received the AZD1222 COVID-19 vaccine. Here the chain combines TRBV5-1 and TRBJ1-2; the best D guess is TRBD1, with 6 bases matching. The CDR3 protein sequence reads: CASSKSNRDGYTF. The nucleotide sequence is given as TGCGCCAGCAGCAAGTCGAACAGGGATGGCTACACCTTC.